The clone carrying this T cell receptor beta chain was counted once. Source study methods: By means of reference gene primer amplification, nucleated cell counts were estimated. Measured with immunoSEQ multiplex PCR; TCRdb has only the in-frame clones, and not every one. V, J and clone size were drawn from that table, and D and trimming were deduced from the DNA. The sample carries around 110,000 clones, less than 85% recorded once. The sample comes from a study of blood T cell repertoires in COVID-19. Study context: Sites in the United States, Italy and Spain provided acute and convalescent COVID-19 samples. T cells, B-cell-depleted T cells, or PBMCs supplied cDNA or gDNA.

CDR1 is LNHNV, CDR2 YYDKDF, per germline (reference sequence). With 4 bases clipped from V and 7 bases from J, the junction kept 11 bases outside the gene matches. The CDR3 is 16 residues long. This rearrangement joins TRBV15 to TRBJ2-2; TRBD2 matches 8 bases. The receptor was derived from a young man with acute or convalescent COVID-19. The sequenced sample was peripheral blood. The CDR3 is CATSTYSGVSRGELFF. Here the CDR3 DNA reads TGTGCCACCAGCACCTATAGCGGGGTTAGCCGCGGGGAGCTGTTTTTT.